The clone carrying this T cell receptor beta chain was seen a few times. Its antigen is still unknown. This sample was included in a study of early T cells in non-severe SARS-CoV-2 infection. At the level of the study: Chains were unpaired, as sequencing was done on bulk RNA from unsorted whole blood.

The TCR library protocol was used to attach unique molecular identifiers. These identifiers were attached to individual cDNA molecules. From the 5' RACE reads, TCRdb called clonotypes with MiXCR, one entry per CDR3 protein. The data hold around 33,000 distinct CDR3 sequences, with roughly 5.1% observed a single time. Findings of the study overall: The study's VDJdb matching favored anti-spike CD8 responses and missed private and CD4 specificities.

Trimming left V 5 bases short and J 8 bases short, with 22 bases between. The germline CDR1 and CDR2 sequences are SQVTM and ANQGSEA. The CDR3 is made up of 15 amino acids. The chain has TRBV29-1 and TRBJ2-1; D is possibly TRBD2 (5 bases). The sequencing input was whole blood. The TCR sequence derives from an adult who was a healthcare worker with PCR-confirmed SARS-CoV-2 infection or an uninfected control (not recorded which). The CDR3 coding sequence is TGCAGCGTTCCCCCCCAGCGGCCCCCTAGGGATGAGCAGTTCTTC. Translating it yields CSVPPQRPPRDEQFF.